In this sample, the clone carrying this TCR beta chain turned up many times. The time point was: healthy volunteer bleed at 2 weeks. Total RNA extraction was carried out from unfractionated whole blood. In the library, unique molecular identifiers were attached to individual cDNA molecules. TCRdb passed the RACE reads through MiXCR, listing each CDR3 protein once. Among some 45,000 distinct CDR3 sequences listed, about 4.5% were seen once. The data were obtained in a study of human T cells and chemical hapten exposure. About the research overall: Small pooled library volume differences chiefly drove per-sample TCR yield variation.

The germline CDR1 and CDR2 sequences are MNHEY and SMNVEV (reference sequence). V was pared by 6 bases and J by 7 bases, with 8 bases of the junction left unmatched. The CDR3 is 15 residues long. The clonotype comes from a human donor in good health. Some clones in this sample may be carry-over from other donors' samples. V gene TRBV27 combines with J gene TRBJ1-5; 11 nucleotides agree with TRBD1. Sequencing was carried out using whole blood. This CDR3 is CASSSGQGGRQPQHF. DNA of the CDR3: TGTGCCAGCAGCTCGGGACAGGGGGGTAGGCAGCCCCAGCATTTT.